The rows below give T cell receptor beta chains drawn from one sample of a study of blood T cell repertoires in COVID-19. Clones were read by immunoSEQ multiplex PCR, and TCRdb kept only the in-frame ones, dropping some. Among tens of thousands of clones, around four fifths were seen once, and the ten largest hold around 29%. The material sequenced was peripheral blood. The receptors come from a human donor in a cohort sampled during active COVID-19. Both conserved end residues are part of each CDR3. Each record gives: clone size, D gene, J gene, V gene, CDR3 DNA, CDR3 protein. The D gene is left open where the match is weak. Clone size is shown for a subset of rows, as once, few, many or a class of expanded clone.

size: -; D: TRBD2; J: TRBJ2-3; V: TRBV5-4; DNA: TGTGCCAGCAGCACGCGGGGGATGACAGATACGCAGTATTTT; CDR3: CASSTRGMTDTQYF
size: -; D: TRBD1; J: TRBJ2-3; V: TRBV2; DNA: TGTGCCAGCAGTTTACAGGGGGCGGTGGATACGCAGTATTTT; CDR3: CASSLQGAVDTQYF
size: once; D: TRBD1; J: TRBJ2-5; V: TRBV11-2; DNA: TGTGCCAGCACCCAGGGGGACAGGGTCGAGACCCAGTACTTC; CDR3: CASTQGDRVETQYF
size: -; D: -; J: TRBJ2-7; V: TRBV7-9; DNA: TGTGCCAGCAGCTTCCCTGGGCAGACCTACGAGCAGTACTTC; CDR3: CASSFPGQTYEQYF
size: -; D: TRBD2; J: TRBJ2-2; V: TRBV11-2; DNA: TGTGCCAGCAGCCAGCAGGCGGGGGCGAACACCGGGGAGCTGTTTTTT; CDR3: CASSQQAGANTGELFF
size: -; D: -; J: TRBJ1-1; V: TRBV4-2; DNA: TGTGCCAGCAGCCAAGATCGCGGCACTGAAGCTTTCTTT; CDR3: CASSQDRGTEAFF
size: -; D: -; J: TRBJ1-4; V: TRBV30; DNA: TGTGCCTGGACAAGAGCAACTAATGAAAAACTGTTTTTT; CDR3: CAWTRATNEKLFF
size: -; D: -; J: TRBJ2-1; V: TRBV7-3; DNA: TGTGCCAGCAGCTCACTTACAGGAGATGAGCAGTTCTTC; CDR3: CASSSLTGDEQFF
size: -; D: -; J: TRBJ2-1; V: TRBV12-3/TRBV12-4; DNA: TGTGCCAGCAGCACGGGACTTGAGCAGTTCTTC; CDR3: CASSTGLEQFF
size: -; D: TRBD1; J: TRBJ2-1; V: TRBV24-1; DNA: TGTGCCACCAGTGATCCCGACAGGGGGGGCAATGAGCAGTTCTTC; CDR3: CATSDPDRGGNEQFF
size: -; D: TRBD2; J: TRBJ2-3; V: TRBV27; DNA: TGTGCCAGCAGTACTCTAGCGGGGGGGCCGACCCATACGCAGTATTTT; CDR3: CASSTLAGGPTHTQYF
size: -; D: -; J: TRBJ1-6; V: TRBV25-1; DNA: TGTGCCAGCAGTGAATTTGGGCGGAGGAATTCACCCCTCCACTTT; CDR3: CASSEFGRRNSPLHF
size: -; D: -; J: TRBJ1-1; V: TRBV12-3/TRBV12-4; DNA: TGTGCCAGCAGTTTAAGCGGGGCAGGGGCTTTCTTT; CDR3: CASSLSGAGAFF
size: -; D: TRBD1; J: TRBJ2-7; V: TRBV18; DNA: TGTGCCAGCTCACCGGGGACAGGGGCTTACGAGCAGTACTTC; CDR3: CASSPGTGAYEQYF
size: -; D: TRBD1; J: TRBJ2-7; V: TRBV6-5; DNA: TGTGCCAGCAGACGGGACAGAGCCTCCTACGAGCAGTACTTC; CDR3: CASRRDRASYEQYF
size: -; D: TRBD1; J: TRBJ1-1; V: TRBV27; DNA: TGTGCCAGCAGCGGGACAGGGCGGTACACTGAAGCTTTCTTT; CDR3: CASSGTGRYTEAFF
size: once; D: -; J: TRBJ1-1; V: TRBV27; DNA: TGTGCCAGCAGGGCGGGCACTGAAGCTTTCTTT; CDR3: CASRAGTEAFF
size: once; D: -; J: TRBJ2-2; V: TRBV19; DNA: TGTGCCAGTACCCCCCGACAGAGGAACACCGGGGAGCTGTTTTTT; CDR3: CASTPRQRNTGELFF
size: -; D: -; J: TRBJ1-3; V: TRBV6-5; DNA: TGTGCCAGCAGTTATCGGGACACCATATATTTT; CDR3: CASSYRDTIYF
size: -; D: -; J: TRBJ1-1; V: TRBV5-1; DNA: TGCGCCAGCAGCCAATTCAGGGTAGGGACTGAAGCTTTCTTT; CDR3: CASSQFRVGTEAFF
size: -; D: -; J: TRBJ1-6; V: TRBV4-2; DNA: TGTGCCAGCAGCCAAGATTTGTGGGGGGGAATCAATTCACCCCTCCACTTT; CDR3: CASSQDLWGGINSPLHF
size: -; D: -; J: TRBJ2-7; V: TRBV18; DNA: TGTGCCAGCTCACCAGGGGCCTATTACGAGCAGTACTTC; CDR3: CASSPGAYYEQYF
size: -; D: -; J: TRBJ1-6; V: TRBV5-1; DNA: TGCGCCAGCAGCTTGCGAGGAAGCTTGAGCTCCTATAATTCACCCCTCCACTTT; CDR3: CASSLRGSLSSYNSPLHF
size: -; D: TRBD1; J: TRBJ1-1; V: TRBV7-2; DNA: TGTGCCAGCAGCTTAGGAGGGACAGGGGGCATCACTGAAGCTTTCTTT; CDR3: CASSLGGTGGITEAFF
size: -; D: -; J: TRBJ2-5; V: TRBV5-4; DNA: TGTGCCAGCACGCAGGGGACCCGGCAAGAGACCCAGTACTTC; CDR3: CASTQGTRQETQYF
size: -; D: -; J: TRBJ2-5; V: TRBV5-1; DNA: TGCGCCAGCAGCTTGGCCGGGGAAAAGACCCAGTACTTC; CDR3: CASSLAGEKTQYF